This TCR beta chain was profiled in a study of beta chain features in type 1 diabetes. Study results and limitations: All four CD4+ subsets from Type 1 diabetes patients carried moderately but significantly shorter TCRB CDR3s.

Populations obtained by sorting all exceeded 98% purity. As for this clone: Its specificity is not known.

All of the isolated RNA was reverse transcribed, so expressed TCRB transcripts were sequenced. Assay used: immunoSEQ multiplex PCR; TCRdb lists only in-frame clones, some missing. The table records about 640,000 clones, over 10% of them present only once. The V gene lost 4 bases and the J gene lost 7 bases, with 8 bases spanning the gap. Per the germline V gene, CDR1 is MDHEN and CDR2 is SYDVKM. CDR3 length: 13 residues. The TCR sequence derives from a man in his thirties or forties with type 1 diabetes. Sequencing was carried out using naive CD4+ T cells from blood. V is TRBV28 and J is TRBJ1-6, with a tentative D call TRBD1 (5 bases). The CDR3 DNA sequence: TGTGCCAGCAGTTCTGAGGGGAATTCACCCCTCCACTTT. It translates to CASSSEGNSPLHF. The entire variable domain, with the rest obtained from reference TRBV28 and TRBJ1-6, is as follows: DVKVTQSSRYLVKRTGEKVFLECVQDMDHENMFWYRQDPGLGLRLIYFSYDVKMKEKGDIPEGYSVSREKKERFSLILESASTNQTSMYLCASSSEGNSPLHFGNGTRLTVT.